This T cell receptor (beta chain) was recorded in a study of beta chain features in type 1 diabetes. Investigators reverse transcribed all isolated RNA, so they sequenced expressed TCRB transcripts. The repertoire was sequenced with immunoSEQ multiplex PCR; TCRdb's copy has only in-frame clones and lacks some. The table lists 680,000 or so clones, about 16% of them singletons. This CDR3 has 15 amino acids. From germline, CDR1 is MDHEN and CDR2 SYDVKM. V lost 0 bases and J 4 bases, leaving 12 bases between the germline ends. This clone has a handful of counts. The clonotype comes from a man younger than 35 in good health. The gene calls are TRBV28 and TRBJ1-2; D might be TRBD1 (6 bases). Sequenced input: naive CD4+ T cells from blood. CDR3 amino acids: CASSLWGALGYGYTF. The CDR3 nucleotides are TGTGCCAGCAGTTTATGGGGGGCGCTTGGCTATGGCTACACCTTC.